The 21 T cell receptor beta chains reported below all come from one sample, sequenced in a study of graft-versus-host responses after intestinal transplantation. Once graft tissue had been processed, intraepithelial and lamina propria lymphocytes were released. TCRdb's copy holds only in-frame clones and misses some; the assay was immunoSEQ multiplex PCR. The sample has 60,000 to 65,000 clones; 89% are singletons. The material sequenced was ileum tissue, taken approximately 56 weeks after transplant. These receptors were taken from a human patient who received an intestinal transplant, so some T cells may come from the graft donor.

This CDR3 reads CASSPDYRGPQPQHF. The CDR3 DNA reads as TGCGCCAGCAGCCCAGATTACAGGGGGCCGCAGCCCCAGCATTTT. This rearrangement joins TRBV4-1 to TRBJ1-5, with 9 bases identical to TRBD1. Germline lookup yields CDR1 MGHRA and CDR2 YSYEKL. This CDR3 comprises 15 residues. V was clipped by 4 bases and J by 7 bases; unmatched bases: 8.

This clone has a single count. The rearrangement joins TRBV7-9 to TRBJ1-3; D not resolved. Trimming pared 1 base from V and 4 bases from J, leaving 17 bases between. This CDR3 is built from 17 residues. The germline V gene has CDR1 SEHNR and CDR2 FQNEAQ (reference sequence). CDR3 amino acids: CASSLEGLLLAGNTIYF. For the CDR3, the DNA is TGTGCCAGCAGCTTAGAAGGGCTCCTTCTAGCCGGAAACACCATATATTTT.

The CDR3 nucleotides are TGTGCCAGCAGCTTAGGTCTAGCGCTTTACAATGAGCAGTTCTTC. Translation: CASSLGLALYNEQFF. The V gene is TRBV11-2, the J gene TRBJ2-1; a weak D match, TRBD2 (6 bases). The CDR3 is 15 amino acids. The V gene's germline CDR1 is SGHAT and CDR2 FQNNGV. With 1 base removed from V and 4 bases from J, the gap between germline ends came to 11 bases.

CDR3 coding DNA: TGTGCCAGTAGTGACCCCAGGGGGCACGAGGGCACAGATACGCAGTATTTT. Amino acids: CASSDPRGHEGTDTQYF. The gene calls are TRBV19 and TRBJ2-3; the match to TRBD1 covers 8 bases. Per the germline V gene, CDR1 is LNHDA and CDR2 is SQIVND (reference sequence). CDR3 length equals 17 residues. The V gene end was trimmed by 5 bases and the J gene end by 1 base; junction bases not matched to a gene: 11.

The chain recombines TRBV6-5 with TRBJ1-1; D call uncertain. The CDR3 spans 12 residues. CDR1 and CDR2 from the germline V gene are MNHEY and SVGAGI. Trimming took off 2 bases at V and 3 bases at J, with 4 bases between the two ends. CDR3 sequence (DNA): TGTGCCAGCAGTTACAGGGACACTGAAGCTTTCTTT. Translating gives CASSYRDTEAFF.

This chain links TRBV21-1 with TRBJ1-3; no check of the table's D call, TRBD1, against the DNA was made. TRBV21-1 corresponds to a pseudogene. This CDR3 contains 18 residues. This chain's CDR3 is CASTRSPGQVLSGNTIYF. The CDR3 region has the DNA TGTGCCAGCACCCGTTCGCCGGGACAGGTCCTCTCTGGAAACACCATATATTTT.

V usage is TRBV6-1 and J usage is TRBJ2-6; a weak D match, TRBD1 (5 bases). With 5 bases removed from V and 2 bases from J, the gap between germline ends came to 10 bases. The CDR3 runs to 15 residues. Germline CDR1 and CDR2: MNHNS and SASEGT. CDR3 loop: CASSNRPTGANVLTF. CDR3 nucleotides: TGTGCCAGCAGTAACAGGCCTACTGGGGCCAACGTCCTGACTTTC.

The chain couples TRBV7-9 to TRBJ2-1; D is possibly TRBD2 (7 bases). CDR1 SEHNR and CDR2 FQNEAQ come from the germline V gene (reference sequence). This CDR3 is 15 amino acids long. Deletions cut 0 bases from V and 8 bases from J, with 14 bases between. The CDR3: CASSLAGGPGDEQFF. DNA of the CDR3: TGTGCCAGCAGCTTAGCGGGGGGGCCCGGCGATGAGCAGTTCTTC.

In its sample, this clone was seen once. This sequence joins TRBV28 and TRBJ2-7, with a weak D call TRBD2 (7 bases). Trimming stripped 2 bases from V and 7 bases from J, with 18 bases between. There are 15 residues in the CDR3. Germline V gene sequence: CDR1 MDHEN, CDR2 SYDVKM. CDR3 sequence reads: CASSLTGGSGGEQYF. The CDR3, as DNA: TGTGCCAGCAGTTTAACCGGGGGCTCCGGGGGGGAGCAGTACTTC.

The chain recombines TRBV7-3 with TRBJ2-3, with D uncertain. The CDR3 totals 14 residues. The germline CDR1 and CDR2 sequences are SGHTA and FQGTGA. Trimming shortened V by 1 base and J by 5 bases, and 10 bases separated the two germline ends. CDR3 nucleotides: TGTGCCAGCAGCTTAAAATCGCTGGGAGATACGCAGTATTTT. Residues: CASSLKSLGDTQYF.

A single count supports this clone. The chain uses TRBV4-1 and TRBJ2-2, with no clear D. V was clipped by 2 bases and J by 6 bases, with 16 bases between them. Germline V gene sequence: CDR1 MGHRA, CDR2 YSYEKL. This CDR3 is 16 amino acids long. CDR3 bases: TGCGCCAGCAGCCAATGGAAGACCCCTGGGGCCGGGGAGCTGTTTTTT. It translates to CASSQWKTPGAGELFF.

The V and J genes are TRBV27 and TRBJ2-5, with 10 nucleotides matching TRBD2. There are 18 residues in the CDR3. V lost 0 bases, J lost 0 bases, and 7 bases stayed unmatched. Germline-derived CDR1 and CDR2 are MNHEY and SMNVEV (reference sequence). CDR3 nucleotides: TGTGCCAGCAGTTTATCGGTAGGGACTAGCGCAAACCAAGAGACCCAGTACTTC. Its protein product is CASSLSVGTSANQETQYF.

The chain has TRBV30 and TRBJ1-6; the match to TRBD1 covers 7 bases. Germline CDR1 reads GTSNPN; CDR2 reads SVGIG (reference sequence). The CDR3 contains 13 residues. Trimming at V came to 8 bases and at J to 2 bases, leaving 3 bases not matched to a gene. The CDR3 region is CARDSPYNSPLHF. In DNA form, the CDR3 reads TGTGCCCGGGACAGCCCCTATAATTCACCCCTCCACTTT.

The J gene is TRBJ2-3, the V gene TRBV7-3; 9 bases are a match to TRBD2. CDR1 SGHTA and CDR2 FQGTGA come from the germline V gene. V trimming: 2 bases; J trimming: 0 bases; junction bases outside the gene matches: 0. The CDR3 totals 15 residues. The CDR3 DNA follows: TGTGCCAGCAGCTTACTAGCGGGGAGCACAGATACGCAGTATTTT. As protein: CASSLLAGSTDTQYF.

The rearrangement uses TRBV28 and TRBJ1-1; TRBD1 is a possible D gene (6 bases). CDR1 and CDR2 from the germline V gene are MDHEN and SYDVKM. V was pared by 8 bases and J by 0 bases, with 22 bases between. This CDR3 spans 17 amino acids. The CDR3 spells CASLLPEGRDMNTEAFF. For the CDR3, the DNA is TGTGCCAGCCTTCTACCAGAGGGGAGGGACATGAACACTGAAGCTTTCTTT. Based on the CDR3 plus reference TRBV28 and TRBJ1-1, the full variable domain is DVKVTQSSRYLVKRTGEKVFLECVQDMDHENMFWYRQDPGLGLRLIYFSYDVKMKEKGDIPEGYSVSREKKERFSLILESASTNQTSMYLCASLLPEGRDMNTEAFFGQGTRLTVV.

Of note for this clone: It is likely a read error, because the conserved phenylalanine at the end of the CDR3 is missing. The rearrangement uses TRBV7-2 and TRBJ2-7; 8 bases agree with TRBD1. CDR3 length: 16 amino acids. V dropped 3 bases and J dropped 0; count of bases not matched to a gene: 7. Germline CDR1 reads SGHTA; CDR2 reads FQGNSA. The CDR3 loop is CASSFPWDRSSYEQYL. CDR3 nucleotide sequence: TGTGCCAGCAGCTTCCCTTGGGACAGGAGCTCCTACGAGCAGTACCTC.

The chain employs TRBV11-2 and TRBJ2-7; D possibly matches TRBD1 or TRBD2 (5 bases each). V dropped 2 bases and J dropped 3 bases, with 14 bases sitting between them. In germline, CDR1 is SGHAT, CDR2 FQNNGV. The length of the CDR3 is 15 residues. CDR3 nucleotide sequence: TGTGCCAGCAGCTTATCCCGCACAGGACTCTACGAGCAGTACTTC. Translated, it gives CASSLSRTGLYEQYF.

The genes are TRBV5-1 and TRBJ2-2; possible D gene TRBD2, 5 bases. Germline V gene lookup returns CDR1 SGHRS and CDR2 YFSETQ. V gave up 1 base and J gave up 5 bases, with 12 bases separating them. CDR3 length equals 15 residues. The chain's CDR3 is CASSLSAGVTGELFF. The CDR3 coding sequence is TGCGCCAGCAGCTTGTCGGCGGGCGTGACCGGGGAGCTGTTTTTT.

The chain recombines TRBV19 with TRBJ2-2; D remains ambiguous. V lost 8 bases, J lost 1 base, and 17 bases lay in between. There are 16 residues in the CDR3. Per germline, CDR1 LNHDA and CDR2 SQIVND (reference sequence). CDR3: CASRDNLGQNTGELFF. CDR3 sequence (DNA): TGTGCCAGTCGTGACAATCTTGGGCAGAACACCGGGGAGCTGTTTTTT.

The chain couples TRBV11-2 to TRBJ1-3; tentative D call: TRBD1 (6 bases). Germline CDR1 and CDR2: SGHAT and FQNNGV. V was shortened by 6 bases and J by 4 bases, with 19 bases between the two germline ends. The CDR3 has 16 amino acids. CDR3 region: CASRSAGDHSGNTIYF. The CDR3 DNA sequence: TGTGCCAGCAGGTCGGCAGGGGATCATTCAGGAAACACCATATATTTT.

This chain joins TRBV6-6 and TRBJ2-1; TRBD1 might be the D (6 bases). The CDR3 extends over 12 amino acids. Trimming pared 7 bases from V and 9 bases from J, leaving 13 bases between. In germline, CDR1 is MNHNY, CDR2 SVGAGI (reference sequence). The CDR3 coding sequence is TGTGCCAGCACCGGGACAACACCTGAGCAGTTCTTC. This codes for CASTGTTPEQFF.